These 10 T cell receptor beta chains were sequenced from one sample in a study of PD-L1 blockade in urothelial cancer. Only in-frame clones appear in the TCRdb table, and some are missing; sequencing was by immunoSEQ multiplex PCR. The sample shows about 82,000 clones, roughly 87% of them seen only once. Sequencing was performed on PBMCs, taken around atezolizumab (anti-PD-L1) treatment. The receptors come from a woman aged 65 to 85 with urothelial cancer.

The rearrangement links TRBV7-2 to TRBJ2-5, with a weak D call TRBD2 (6 bases). CDR3 size: 14 residues. Germline CDR1 SGHTA, CDR2 FQGNSA. V gave up 5 bases and J gave up 2 bases, with 12 bases separating them. The CDR3 region is CASSPPGGQETQYF. CDR3 in DNA: TGTGCCAGCAGCCCCCCCGGGGGTCAAGAGACCCAGTACTTC. Supplemented by reference TRBV7-2 and TRBJ2-5, the full variable domain reads GAGVSQSPSNKVTEKGKDVELRCDPISGHTALYWYRQSLGQGLEFLIYFQGNSAPDKSGLPSDRFSAERTGGSVSTLTIQRTQQEDSAVYLCASSPPGGQETQYFGPGTRLLVL.

The chain employs TRBV11-2 and TRBJ1-2, with 9 bases identical to TRBD1. V dropped 5 bases and J dropped 4; count of bases not matched to a gene: 8. Germline V gene data show CDR1 as SGHAT and CDR2 as FQNNGV. The CDR3 covers 15 residues. DNA for the CDR3: TGTGCCAGCAGCCCCGGGACAGGGAGTTTCTATGGCTACACCTTC. Amino acid sequence: CASSPGTGSFYGYTF.

The genes are TRBV28 and TRBJ1-4; 7 nucleotides align to TRBD1. J lost 5 bases, V lost 7 bases, and 7 bases had no gene match. The germline gives CDR1 MDHEN, CDR2 SYDVKM. CDR3 length: 14 amino acids. The CDR3 protein is CASTVGTVNEKLFF. CDR3 in DNA: TGTGCCAGCACCGTGGGGACAGTCAATGAAAAACTGTTTTTT.

The gene calls are TRBV19 and TRBJ2-7; TRBD2 aligns across 7 bases. The CDR3 is 15 amino acids. CDR1 and CDR2 (germline): LNHDA, SQIVND (reference sequence). Trimming cost V 2 bases and J 3 bases; bases outside gene matches: 7. DNA of the CDR3: TGTGCCAGTAGTATAATTGCGGGAGTCCTCTACGAGCAGTACTTC. It codes for CASSIIAGVLYEQYF.

The CDR3 region has the DNA TGTGCCAGCAGTTACTCCCCGGGACATCAGAACACTGAAGCTTTCTTT. Protein product: CASSYSPGHQNTEAFF. The chain is built from TRBV6-5 and TRBJ1-1, with D perhaps TRBD1 (6 bases). Trimming left V 0 bases short and J 1 base short, with 12 bases between. The CDR3 runs to 16 residues. Germline loops: CDR1 MNHEY, CDR2 SVGAGI.

The chain is built from TRBV9 and TRBJ1-1, with 12 bases matching TRBD1. Germline-derived CDR1 and CDR2 are SGDLS and YYNGEE. The CDR3 sequence is 14 residues long. Trimming removed 3 bases from V and 6 bases from J; junction bases left unmatched: 3. CDR3 nucleotides: TGTGCCAGCAGCGCCGGGACAGGGGGCCCTGAAGCTTTCTTT. The encoded protein is CASSAGTGGPEAFF. Variable domain in full (rest from reference TRBV9 and TRBJ1-1): DSGVTQTPKHLITATGQRVTLRCSPRSGDLSVYWYQQSLDQGLQFLIQYYNGEERAKGNILERFSAQQFPDLHSELNLSSLELGDSALYFCASSAGTGGPEAFFGQGTRLTVV.

The CDR3 loop reads CAWSVHLSQQYF. DNA of the CDR3: TGTGCCTGGAGTGTACACCTCTCCCAGCAGTACTTC. The rearrangement uses TRBV30 and TRBJ2-7; D not certain. V was pared by 0 bases and J by 8 bases, with 11 bases between. The germline V gene encodes CDR1 GTSNPN and CDR2 SVGIG (reference sequence). The CDR3 runs 12 residues.

This clone has just one count. The chain links TRBV10-2 to TRBJ1-6; 8 nucleotides agree with TRBD1. The CDR3 consists of 14 residues. Germline-derived CDR1 and CDR2 are WSHSY and SAAADI. Trimming took 6 bases from V and 7 from J; bases not matched to a gene: 5. CDR3 in amino acids: CASSHGQGNSPLHF. CDR3 sequence (DNA): TGCGCCAGCAGCCACGGACAGGGAAATTCACCCCTCCACTTT.

The chain carries TRBV18 and TRBJ1-1; 10 nucleotides line up with TRBD1. Germline assignment: CDR1 KGHSH and CDR2 LQKENI. V dropped 5 bases and J dropped 5; count of bases not matched to a gene: 5. The CDR3 extends over 14 amino acids. DNA of the CDR3: TGTGCCAGCTCATCGACAGGGGGCGATACTGAAGCTTTCTTT. Translated: CASSSTGGDTEAFF.

CDR3 coding DNA: TGTGCCAGCAGCTTGGTCTATTCGTTCTATGGCTACACCTTC. Its translation is CASSLVYSFYGYTF. The chain carries TRBV5-8 and TRBJ1-2; unclear D gene. V dropped 0 bases and J dropped 4 bases, with 10 bases sitting between them. This CDR3 comprises 14 residues. Germline CDR1 reads SGHTS; CDR2 reads YDEGEE. Full variable domain (missing parts from reference TRBV5-8 and TRBJ1-2): EAGVTQSPTHLIKTRGQQATLRCSPISGHTSVYWYQQALGLGLQFLLWYDEGEERNRGNFPPRFSGRQFPNYSSELNVNALELEDSALYLCASSLVYSFYGYTFGSGTRLTVV.